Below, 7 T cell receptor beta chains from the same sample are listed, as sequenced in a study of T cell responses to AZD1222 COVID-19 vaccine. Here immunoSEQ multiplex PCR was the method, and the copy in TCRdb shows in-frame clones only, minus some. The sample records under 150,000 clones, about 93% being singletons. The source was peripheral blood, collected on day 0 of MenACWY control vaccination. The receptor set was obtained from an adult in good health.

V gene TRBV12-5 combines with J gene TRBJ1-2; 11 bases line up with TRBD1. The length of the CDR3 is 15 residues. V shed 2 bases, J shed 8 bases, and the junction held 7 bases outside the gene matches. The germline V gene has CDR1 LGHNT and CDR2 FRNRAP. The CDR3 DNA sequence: TGTGCTAGTGGTTTGTTCGGGACAGGGGGAACCGGCTACACCTTC. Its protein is CASGLFGTGGTGYTF.

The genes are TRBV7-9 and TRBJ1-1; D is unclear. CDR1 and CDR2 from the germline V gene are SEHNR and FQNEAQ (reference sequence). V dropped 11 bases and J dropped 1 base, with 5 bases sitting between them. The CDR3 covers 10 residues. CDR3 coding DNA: TGTGCCGGGGAGAACACTGAAGCTTTCTTT. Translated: CAGENTEAFF.

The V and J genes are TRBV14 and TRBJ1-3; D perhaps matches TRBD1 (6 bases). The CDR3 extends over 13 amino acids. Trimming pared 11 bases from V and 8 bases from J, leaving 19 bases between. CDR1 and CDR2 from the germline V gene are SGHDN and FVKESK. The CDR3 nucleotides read TGTGCCTCGACGACAGGTTTGAAAGACACCATATATTTT. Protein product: CASTTGLKDTIYF. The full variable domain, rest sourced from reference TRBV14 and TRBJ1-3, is EAGVTQFPSHSVIEKGQTVTLRCDPISGHDNLYWYRRVMGKEIKFLLHFVKESKQDESGMPNNRFLAERTGGTYSTLKVQPAELEDSGVYFCASTTGLKDTIYFGEGSWLTVV.

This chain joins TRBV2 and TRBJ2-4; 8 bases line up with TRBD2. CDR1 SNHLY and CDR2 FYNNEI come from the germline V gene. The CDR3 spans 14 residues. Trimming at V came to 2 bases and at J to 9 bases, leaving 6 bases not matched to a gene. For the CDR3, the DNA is TGTGCCAGCAGTGAACAGGCGCTAGCGGGCATTCAGTACTTC. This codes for CASSEQALAGIQYF.

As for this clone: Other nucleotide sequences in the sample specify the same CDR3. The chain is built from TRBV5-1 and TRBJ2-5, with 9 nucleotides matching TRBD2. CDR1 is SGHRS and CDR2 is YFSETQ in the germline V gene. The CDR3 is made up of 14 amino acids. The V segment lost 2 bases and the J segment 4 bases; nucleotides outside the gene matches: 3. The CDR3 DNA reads TGCGCCAGCAGCTTAGCGGGGGGAGGAGAGACCCAGTACTTC. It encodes CASSLAGGGETQYF.

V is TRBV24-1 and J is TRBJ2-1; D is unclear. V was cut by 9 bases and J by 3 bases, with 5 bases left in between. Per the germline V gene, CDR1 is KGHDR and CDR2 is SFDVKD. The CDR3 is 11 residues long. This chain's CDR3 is CATDDYNEQFF. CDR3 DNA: TGTGCCACCGACGACTACAATGAGCAGTTCTTC.

DNA of the CDR3: TGTGCCAGCAGAGAGGACAGGGGGAGTGGCTACACCTTC. Translation: CASREDRGSGYTF. V and J are TRBV5-4 and TRBJ1-2; the match to TRBD1 covers 10 bases. Trimming cost V 5 bases and J 7 bases; bases outside gene matches: 5. Germline V gives CDR1 SGHNT, CDR2 YYREEE (reference sequence). This CDR3 spans 13 amino acids.